The 21 T cell receptor beta chains reported below all come from one sample, sequenced in a study of blood T cell repertoires in COVID-19. TCRdb's copy holds only in-frame clones and misses some; the assay was immunoSEQ multiplex PCR. The sample includes around 200,000 clones, under 90% of them seen just once. Material for sequencing was peripheral blood. The receptors shown here come from a woman older than 75 with active or convalescent COVID-19.

The rearrangement uses TRBV28 and TRBJ1-3, with D possibly TRBD1 on 6 matching bases. Germline-derived CDR1 and CDR2 are MDHEN and SYDVKM. Trimming took 7 bases from V and 0 from J, leaving 13 bases between them. The CDR3 loop spans 15 amino acids. The CDR3 loop is CASTNTGTSGNTIYF. CDR3 DNA: TGTGCCAGCACCAATACAGGGACCTCTGGAAACACCATATATTTT.

The rearrangement joins TRBV11-3 to TRBJ1-3; D is uncertain. Trimming stripped 4 bases from V and 4 bases from J, with 11 bases between. CDR3 length: 14 residues. CDR1 and CDR2 from the germline V gene are SGHNT and YENEEA. This chain's CDR3 is CASSSYSRGNTIYF. The CDR3 DNA is TGTGCCAGCAGCTCATATTCGAGAGGAAACACCATATATTTT.

The chain has TRBV19 and TRBJ1-5; TRBD1 matches 9 bases. Germline loops: CDR1 LNHDA, CDR2 SQIVND (reference sequence). After removal of 5 bases from V and 2 bases from J, the junction contained 4 bases not matched to a gene. CDR3 length: 15 amino acids. CDR3 residues: CASSDRGGGNQPQHF. For the CDR3, the DNA is TGTGCCAGTAGTGACAGGGGGGGCGGCAATCAGCCCCAGCATTTT.

CDR3 coding DNA: TGTGCCAGTAGCACCAGGAGGGTGACTGAAGCTTTCTTT. This sequence encodes CASSTRRVTEAFF. The rearrangement joins TRBV19 to TRBJ1-1; D unresolved. Germline V gives CDR1 LNHDA, CDR2 SQIVND (reference sequence). V shed 6 bases and J shed 5 bases, with 13 bases lying between them. The CDR3 spans 13 residues.

Notes on this clone: The sample has other DNA sequences that encode this CDR3 too. The chain couples TRBV5-1 to TRBJ2-5, with 9 bases matching TRBD1. Germline V CDR1 and CDR2: SGHRS, YFSETQ. Germline trimming cut 3 bases from V and 3 bases from J; bases unmatched to any gene: 3. CDR3 length: 14 amino acids. Here the CDR3 DNA reads TGCGCCAGCAGCTCGGGACAGGGCAAAGAGACCCAGTACTTC. This codes for CASSSGQGKETQYF.

This clone was seen once. The V gene is TRBV6-1, the J gene TRBJ1-1; D may be TRBD1 (5 bases). Trimming left V 3 bases short and J 0 bases short, with 8 bases between. The CDR3 totals 14 residues. CDR1 and CDR2 from the germline V gene are MNHNS and SASEGT. DNA of the CDR3: TGTGCCAGCAGTGAGGCAGGGATGAACACTGAAGCTTTCTTT. Encoded protein: CASSEAGMNTEAFF.

V usage is TRBV19 and J usage is TRBJ1-2; 7 bases are a match to TRBD1. Per germline, CDR1 LNHDA and CDR2 SQIVND (reference sequence). The CDR3 runs 17 residues. The ends lost 4 bases at V and 6 bases at J; junction bases unmatched: 17. The CDR3 spells CASSRGYRGPNSDGYTF. The CDR3 coding sequence is TGTGCCAGTAGTAGGGGATACAGGGGACCCAATTCGGATGGCTACACCTTC.

The J gene is TRBJ1-1, the V gene TRBV18; 7 nucleotides agree with TRBD1. Germline V gives CDR1 KGHSH, CDR2 LQKENI. With V trimmed by 4 bases and J by 11 bases, 13 bases remained unmatched. This CDR3 is built from 14 residues. The CDR3 loop reads CASSHGQELSLAFF. In nucleotides, the CDR3 is TGTGCCAGCTCACACGGACAGGAGCTATCGCTCGCTTTCTTT.

CDR3 DNA: TGCGCCAGCAGCGAGCTAGCGGGGGGGCTGAACACCGGGGAGCTGTTTTTT. Amino acids: CASSELAGGLNTGELFF. The chain uses TRBV4-3 and TRBJ2-2; the match to TRBD2 covers 12 bases. The V gene's germline CDR1 is LGHNA and CDR2 YSLEER. Losses at the gene ends were 5 bases for V and 1 base for J; bases not matched to a gene: 5. The CDR3 sequence is 17 residues long.

This chain connects TRBV7-9 to TRBJ2-7, with 10 bases matching TRBD1. The germline CDR1 and CDR2 sequences are SEHNR and FQNEAQ (reference sequence). The CDR3 sequence is 16 residues long. V dropped 4 bases and J dropped 4; count of bases not matched to a gene: 10. CDR3 nucleotide sequence: TGTGCCAGCAGCTCCCCCGGGACAGGGGCACCATACGAGCAGTACTTC. Its translation: CASSSPGTGAPYEQYF.

A few counts support this clone. V and J are TRBV5-5 and TRBJ2-3; 8 bases match TRBD2. J was trimmed by 1 base and V by 4 bases; bases with no gene match: 17. This CDR3 comprises 19 residues. The germline gives CDR1 SGHKS, CDR2 YYEKEE (reference sequence). In DNA form, the CDR3 reads TGTGCCAGCAGCCTCAGAGCGGGAGTAAGTTTTAGGGGCACAGATACGCAGTATTTT. Translating it yields CASSLRAGVSFRGTDTQYF.

This sequence joins TRBV19 and TRBJ1-5, with D unresolved. There are 17 residues in the CDR3. With 10 bases removed from V and 1 base from J, the gap between germline ends came to 23 bases. CDR1 is LNHDA, CDR2 SQIVND, per germline (reference sequence). The CDR3 reads CATENRFVGESNQPQHF. CDR3 sequence (DNA): TGTGCCACCGAAAATAGGTTTGTCGGGGAGAGCAATCAGCCCCAGCATTTT.

Here the CDR3 reads CASSSTSSRIYNEQFF. The CDR3 DNA sequence: TGTGCCAGCAGTTCGACTTCCTCTCGAATCTACAATGAGCAGTTCTTC. The chain joins TRBV27 to TRBJ2-1; D is unresolved. This CDR3 is 16 amino acids long. V was clipped by 4 bases and J by 3 bases, with 16 bases between them. CDR1 and CDR2 from the germline V gene are MNHEY and SMNVEV (reference sequence).

Worth noting for this clone: Other DNA sequences in this sample translate to the same CDR3. This chain connects TRBV3-1 (or the pseudogene TRBV3-2) to TRBJ1-1, with 7 bases fitting TRBD1. CDR1 and CDR2 (germline): LGHDT, YNNKEL (reference sequence). V lost 4 bases to trimming and J lost 0 bases; unmatched junction nucleotides: 2. This CDR3 has 14 amino acids. This CDR3 reads CASSRTGLNTEAFF. CDR3 nucleotides: TGTGCCAGCAGCCGGACAGGCCTGAACACTGAAGCTTTCTTT.

This sequence joins TRBV19 and TRBJ1-2; D possibly corresponds to TRBD1 (6 bases). Germline V gene sequence: CDR1 LNHDA, CDR2 SQIVND (reference sequence). The germline V and J ends were trimmed by 7 bases and 7 bases, with 13 bases remaining between them. This CDR3 comprises 12 residues. The CDR3 DNA reads as TGTGCCAGTAAGGACAGAGGCCGTGGCTACACCTTC. Translating it yields CASKDRGRGYTF.

The rearrangement uses TRBV5-1 and TRBJ1-2; D possibly corresponds to TRBD1 (6 bases). In germline, CDR1 is SGHRS, CDR2 YFSETQ. The length of the CDR3 is 15 residues. V lost 4 bases and J lost 7, with 20 bases in between. The CDR3 spells CASSHQAAGAAGYTF. The DNA of the CDR3 is TGCGCCAGCAGCCACCAAGCAGCGGGGGCTGCTGGCTACACCTTC.

This rearrangement joins TRBV9 to TRBJ1-1, with 10 bases that match TRBD1. Per germline, CDR1 SGDLS and CDR2 YYNGEE. The CDR3 runs 14 residues. With 3 bases clipped from V and 4 bases from J, the junction kept 3 bases outside the gene matches. The chain's CDR3 is CASSATGGITEAFF. In DNA form, the CDR3 reads TGTGCCAGCAGCGCGACAGGGGGCATCACTGAAGCTTTCTTT.

V usage is TRBV6-5 and J usage is TRBJ2-7, with TRBD1 matching over 9 bases. J gave up 6 bases and V 4 bases, and 4 bases lay outside the gene matches. Germline lookup yields CDR1 MNHEY and CDR2 SVGAGI. The CDR3 runs 13 residues. This CDR3 is CASSSQGAGEQYF. Written as DNA, the CDR3 is TGTGCCAGCAGTTCACAGGGGGCGGGCGAGCAGTACTTC.

This chain joins TRBV11-2 and TRBJ1-2; D is undetermined. V was cut by 1 base and J by 8 bases, with 11 bases left in between. The CDR3 sequence is 13 residues long. CDR1 and CDR2 (germline): SGHAT, FQNNGV. The CDR3 reads CASSLGGRVGYTF. CDR3 coding DNA: TGTGCCAGCAGCTTAGGAGGGAGAGTGGGCTACACCTTC.

V gene TRBV4-2 combines with J gene TRBJ1-1, with TRBD1 matching 8 bases. The CDR3 is 16 residues long. Germline loops: CDR1 LGHNA, CDR2 YNFKEQ. J lost 1 base, V lost 5 bases, and 9 bases had no gene match. The CDR3 here is CASSTGQGPSNTEAFF. CDR3 nucleotide sequence: TGTGCCAGCAGCACCGGACAGGGACCCTCGAACACTGAAGCTTTCTTT.

The V call is TRBV7-3, the J call TRBJ2-7, with a possible D match to TRBD2 (8 bases). V was trimmed by 5 bases and J by 2 bases, leaving 13 bases between them. The CDR3 spans 14 residues. Germline V gives CDR1 SGHTA, CDR2 FQGTGA. CDR3 loop: CASSLGRGPYEQYF. CDR3 DNA sequence: TGTGCCAGCAGCCTCGGGAGGGGGCCCTACGAGCAGTACTTC.